This is a list of T cell receptor beta chains from one sample in a study of T cell repertoires in cytomegalovirus infection. TCRdb processed the reads anew with MiXCR; each CDR3 protein has one entry. The sample has 550,000 to 700,000 distinct CDR3 sequences; under 45% are singletons. These receptors are not linked to any known antigen. The sample here was cultured PBMCs, taken from culture after CMV antigen stimulation. The receptors shown here come from a human donor in good health (CMV status not recorded). Some clones in this sample may be carry-over from other donors' samples. The CDR3 runs from the conserved cysteine through the conserved F or W. Fields, in order: J gene, V gene, D gene, clone size, CDR3 DNA, CDR3 protein. A D gene is named only where the DNA matches it firmly. The size field is filled for only some rows; it gives once, few, many or a size class.

>TRBJ2-1|TRBV7-2|.|.
TGTGCCAGCAGCTTAAGAGGGTTGCCCTACAATGAGCAGTTCTTC
CASSLRGLPYNEQFF
>TRBJ2-7|TRBV7-9|TRBD2|.
TGTGCCAGCAGCTTCGGCGGGAGGGCGGGCTACGAGCAGTACTTC
CASSFGGRAGYEQYF
>TRBJ2-7|TRBV24-1|.|.
TGTGCCACCAGTGACCTTCCTTGGGTCGAGCAGTACTTC
CATSDLPWVEQYF
>TRBJ2-2|TRBV7-9|TRBD1|few
TGTGCCAGCAGCTTGACTACAGGGGATACCGGGGAGCTGTTTTTT
CASSLTTGDTGELFF
>TRBJ2-3|TRBV27|.|.
TGTGCCAGCTCCTCAGGGGACACAGATACGCAGTATTTT
CASSSGDTDTQYF
>TRBJ1-1|TRBV18|.|.
TGTGCCAGCTCAAGGCTCCCTGGAGGGGGGAACACTGAAGCTTTCTTT
CASSRLPGGGNTEAFF
>TRBJ2-7|TRBV5-1|.|.
TGCGCCAGCAGCGAATCTAGGAGCTCCTACGAGCAGTACTTC
CASSESRSSYEQYF
>TRBJ1-6|TRBV19|.|few
TGTGCCAGTAGTCTGGGACAAAGGCGGTCACCCCTCCACTTT
CASSLGQRRSPLHF
>TRBJ2-3|TRBV7-2|TRBD2|few
TGTGCCAGCAGCCCCCAAGCGGGAGACGCAGATACGCAGTATTTT
CASSPQAGDADTQYF
>TRBJ2-7|TRBV4-3|.|.
TGCGCCAGCAGCCAAGGCGTAGCATACGAGCAGTACTTC
CASSQGVAYEQYF
>TRBJ2-7|TRBV7-2|.|few
TGTGCCAGCAGCTTACGACTAACCTCCTACGAGCAGTACTTC
CASSLRLTSYEQYF
>TRBJ2-3|TRBV20-1|.|.
TGCAGTGCTAGAGATGACGGGGGGCCCACAGATACGCAGTATTTT
CSARDDGGPTDTQYF
>TRBJ2-3|TRBV7-8|.|many
TGTGCCAGCAGCCCGGGGGGCACAGATACGCAGTATTTT
CASSPGGTDTQYF
>TRBJ2-1|TRBV11-2|TRBD2|.
TGTGCCAGCAGCTTAGTATCGTGGCGGGGGGGCCGCCGGGTGCACCATGAGCAGTTCTTC
CASSLVSWRGGRRVHHEQFF
>TRBJ2-2|TRBV20-1|.|.
TGCAGTGCGACAAGGAACACCGGGGAGCTGTTTTTT
CSATRNTGELFF
>TRBJ1-2|TRBV7-2|.|few
TGTGCCAGCAGCTTTCTTTTAGGAGCTGGCGGCTACACCTTC
CASSFLLGAGGYTF